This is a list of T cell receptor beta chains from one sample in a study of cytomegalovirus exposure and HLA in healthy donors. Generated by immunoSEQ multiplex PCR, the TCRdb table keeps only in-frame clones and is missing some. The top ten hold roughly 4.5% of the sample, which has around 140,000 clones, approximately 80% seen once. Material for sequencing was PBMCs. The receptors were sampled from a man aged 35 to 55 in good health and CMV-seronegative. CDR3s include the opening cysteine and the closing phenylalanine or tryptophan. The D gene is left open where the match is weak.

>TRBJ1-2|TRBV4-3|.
CASSQDRGYGYTF
TGCGCCAGCAGCCAAGATCGGGGTTATGGCTACACCTTC
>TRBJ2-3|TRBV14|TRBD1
CASSRQGTALSTDTQYF
TGTGCCAGCAGCCGACAAGGGACAGCTCTTAGCACAGATACGCAGTATTTT
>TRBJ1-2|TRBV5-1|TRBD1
CASSLSPGTGDGYTF
TGCGCCAGCAGCTTGAGTCCCGGGACAGGGGATGGCTACACCTTC
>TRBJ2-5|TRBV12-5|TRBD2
CASAAWGGTEETQYF
TGTGCTAGTGCCGCATGGGGGGGGACGGAAGAGACCCAGTACTTC
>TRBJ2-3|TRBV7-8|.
CASSLAGARDTDTQYF
TGTGCCAGCAGCTTAGCGGGGGCTCGGGACACAGATACGCAGTATTTT
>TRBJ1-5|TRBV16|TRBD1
CASSQDIGTGRNQPQHF
TGTGCCAGCAGCCAGGACATCGGGACAGGGCGGAATCAGCCCCAGCATTTT
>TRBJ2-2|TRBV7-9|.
CASSLGRDPNTGELFF
TGTGCCAGCAGCTTAGGCAGGGATCCGAACACCGGGGAGCTGTTTTTT
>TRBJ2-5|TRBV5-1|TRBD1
CASSLAGQGIQETQYF
TGCGCCAGCAGCTTAGCCGGACAGGGTATCCAAGAGACCCAGTACTTC
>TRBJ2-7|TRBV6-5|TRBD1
CASSPRQGNEQYF
TGTGCCAGCAGTCCAAGACAGGGTAACGAGCAGTACTTC
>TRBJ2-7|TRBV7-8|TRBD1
CASSPQGVLGEQYF
TGTGCCAGCAGTCCTCAGGGGGTATTAGGCGAGCAGTACTTC
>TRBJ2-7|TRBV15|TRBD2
CATSRGGNSGVDYEQYF
TGTGCCACCAGCAGAGGAGGGAATAGCGGGGTTGACTACGAGCAGTACTTC
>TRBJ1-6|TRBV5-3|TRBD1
CARSLAQGASGSPLHF
TGTGCCAGAAGCTTGGCGCAGGGGGCTAGTGGTTCACCCCTCCACTTT
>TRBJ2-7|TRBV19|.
CASRKEGALLFGEQYF
TGTGCCAGTAGAAAGGAGGGGGCACTTCTTTTTGGCGAGCAGTACTTC
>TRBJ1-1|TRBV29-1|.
CSVVKTADKNTEAFF
TGCAGCGTTGTGAAGACGGCGGACAAGAACACTGAAGCTTTCTTT
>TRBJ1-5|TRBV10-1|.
CASSILDRYSNQPQHF
TGCGCCAGCAGCATACTTGACAGGTATAGCAATCAGCCCCAGCATTTT
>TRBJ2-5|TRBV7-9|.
CASSLARRVGQETQYF
TGTGCCAGCAGCTTAGCGAGGAGGGTTGGCCAAGAGACCCAGTACTTC
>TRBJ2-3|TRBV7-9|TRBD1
CASSLGSGTGISTDTQYF
TGTGCCAGCAGCTTAGGGTCAGGGACAGGGATAAGCACAGATACGCAGTATTTT
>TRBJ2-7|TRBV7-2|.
CASSLLGGEQYF
TGTGCCAGCAGCTTATTAGGGGGCGAGCAGTACTTC
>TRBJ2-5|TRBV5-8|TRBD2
CASSLAQLAGPSSETQYF
TGTGCCAGCAGCTTGGCCCAACTAGCGGGCCCATCGTCAGAGACCCAGTACTTC
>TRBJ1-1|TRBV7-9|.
CASSSMTGPITMNTEAFF
TGTGCCAGCAGCTCAATGACAGGTCCTATTACTATGAACACTGAAGCTTTCTTT
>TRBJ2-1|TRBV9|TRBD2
CASSVAAPKRGSEQFF
TGTGCCAGCAGCGTAGCCGCCCCGAAGCGGGGGAGTGAGCAGTTCTTC
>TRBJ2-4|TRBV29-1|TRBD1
CSVDPGQAKNIQYF
TGCAGCGTTGACCCGGGACAGGCCAAAAACATTCAGTACTTC
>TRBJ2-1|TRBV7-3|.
CASSPSDTGRGQFF
TGTGCCAGCAGCCCCTCGGACACAGGGAGGGGGCAGTTCTTC
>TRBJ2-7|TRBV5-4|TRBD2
CASSKTSGGGYEQYF
TGTGCCAGCAGCAAGACTAGCGGGGGGGGCTACGAGCAGTACTTC
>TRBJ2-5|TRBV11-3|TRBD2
CASSSGLAGLGQETQYF
TGTGCCAGCAGTTCGGGACTAGCGGGCTTAGGCCAAGAGACCCAGTACTTC
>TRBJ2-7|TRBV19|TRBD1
CASSVYGQGSSYEQYF
TGTGCCAGTAGCGTCTACGGACAGGGGAGCTCCTACGAGCAGTACTTC